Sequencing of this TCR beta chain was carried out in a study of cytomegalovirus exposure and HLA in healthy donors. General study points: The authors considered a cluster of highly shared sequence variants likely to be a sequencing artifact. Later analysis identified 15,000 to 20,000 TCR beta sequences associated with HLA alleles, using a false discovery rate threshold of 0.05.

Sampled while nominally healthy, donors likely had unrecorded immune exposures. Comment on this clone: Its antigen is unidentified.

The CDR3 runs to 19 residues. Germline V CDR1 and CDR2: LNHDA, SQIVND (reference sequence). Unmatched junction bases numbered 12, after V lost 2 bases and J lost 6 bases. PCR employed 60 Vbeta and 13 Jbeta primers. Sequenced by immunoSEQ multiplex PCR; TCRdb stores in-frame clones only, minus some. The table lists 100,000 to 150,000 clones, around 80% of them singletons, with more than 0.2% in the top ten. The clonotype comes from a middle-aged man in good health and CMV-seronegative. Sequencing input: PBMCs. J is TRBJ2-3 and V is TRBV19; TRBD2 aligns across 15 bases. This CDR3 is CASSIPKSGTSGRSDTQYF. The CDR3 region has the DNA TGTGCCAGTAGTATACCCAAATCCGGGACTAGCGGGAGGTCGGATACGCAGTATTTT.